This entry lists 24 T cell receptor beta chains sequenced from one sample in a study of OX40 agonist ivuxolimab in advanced cancers. Produced via immunoSEQ multiplex PCR; TCRdb's table is partial and in-frame only. The sample lists 100,000 or so clones, 94% seen once, with around 0.17% in the top ten. The specimen was CD4+ or CD8+ T cells sorted from blood, collected in a trial of the OX40 agonist ivuxolimab. Receptor source: an adult with an advanced solid tumor such as melanoma, head and neck, liver or kidney cancer.

The gene calls are TRBV7-2 and TRBJ2-3, with D unclear. Trimming took 6 bases from V and 5 from J, leaving 15 bases between them. The CDR3 consists of 14 residues. Germline CDR1 is SGHTA and CDR2 is FQGNSA. The CDR3: CASSLSTAQDTQYF. In DNA, the CDR3 is TGTGCCAGCAGTTTGTCCACTGCCCAAGATACGCAGTATTTT.

The genes are TRBV29-1 and TRBJ1-2; D possibly corresponds to TRBD1 (5 bases). The V gene lost 5 bases and the J gene lost 8 bases, with 24 bases spanning the gap. Germline V gene lookup returns CDR1 SQVTM and CDR2 ANQGSEA. The CDR3 has 15 amino acids. DNA of the CDR3: TGCAGCGTTCTGGCGTCAGACCGGGGGACTGGGGGCTACACCTTC. Translation: CSVLASDRGTGGYTF. The full variable domain, its missing parts supplied by reference TRBV29-1 and TRBJ1-2, is SAVISQKPSRDICQRGTSLTIQCQVDSQVTMMFWYRQQPGQSLTLIATANQGSEATYESGFVIDKFPISRPNLTFSTLTVSNMSPEDSSIYLCSVLASDRGTGGYTFGSGTRLTVV.

This sequence joins TRBV11-3 and TRBJ2-1; D is unresolved. The CDR3 totals 14 residues. Germline V gene lookup returns CDR1 SGHNT and CDR2 YENEEA. The germline V and J ends were trimmed by 4 bases and 4 bases, with 11 bases remaining between them. The CDR3 spells CASSYSDEYNEQFF. The CDR3 nucleotides read TGTGCCAGCAGCTACTCTGACGAGTACAATGAGCAGTTCTTC.

The chain employs TRBV7-2 and TRBJ2-5; tentatively, D is TRBD1 (6 bases). With 5 bases removed from V and 6 bases from J, the gap between germline ends came to 19 bases. CDR3 size: 15 residues. The germline gives CDR1 SGHTA, CDR2 FQGNSA. The CDR3 protein is CASSPSTGGRKTQYF. As DNA, the CDR3 is TGTGCCAGCAGCCCCTCGACAGGTGGGAGAAAGACCCAGTACTTC. Full variable domain (outside the CDR3, taken from reference TRBV7-2 and TRBJ2-5): GAGVSQSPSNKVTEKGKDVELRCDPISGHTALYWYRQSLGQGLEFLIYFQGNSAPDKSGLPSDRFSAERTGGSVSTLTIQRTQQEDSAVYLCASSPSTGGRKTQYFGPGTRLLVL.

This chain links TRBV2 with TRBJ2-2; D possibly matches TRBD1 or TRBD2 (6 bases each). The CDR3 has 15 amino acids. Germline V gene lookup returns CDR1 SNHLY and CDR2 FYNNEI. V lost 6 bases to trimming and J lost 3 bases, with 14 bases between them. DNA of the CDR3: TGTGCCAGCAGCGAACGGGGGCGCGACACCGGGGAGCTGTTTTTT. It translates to CASSERGRDTGELFF.

The V call is TRBV5-4, the J call TRBJ1-2; D gene unclear. CDR1 is SGHNT and CDR2 is YYREEE in the germline V gene (reference sequence). The V end lost 2 bases, the J end lost 8 bases, and 10 bases lay between the germline ends. The CDR3 totals 12 residues. CDR3 sequence reads: CASSFGFGGYTF. The DNA of the CDR3 is TGTGCCAGCAGCTTTGGGTTCGGCGGCTACACCTTC.

Remarks on this clone: Within the sample, other DNA sequences also encode this same CDR3. This chain connects TRBV29-1 to TRBJ1-2; D not certain. Deletions cut 7 bases from V and 7 bases from J, with 16 bases between. CDR1 is SQVTM and CDR2 is ANQGSEA in the germline V gene. The CDR3 spans 12 residues. As DNA, the CDR3 is TGCAGCGGGGGAGGATTAAGGGCTGGCTACACCTTC. Residues: CSGGGLRAGYTF. Variable domain in full (rest from reference TRBV29-1 and TRBJ1-2): SAVISQKPSRDICQRGTSLTIQCQVDSQVTMMFWYRQQPGQSLTLIATANQGSEATYESGFVIDKFPISRPNLTFSTLTVSNMSPEDSSIYLCSGGGLRAGYTFGSGTRLTVV.

The V gene is TRBV5-4, the J gene TRBJ2-7; D assignment may be TRBD1 or TRBD2 (5 bases each). The CDR3 totals 14 residues. The germline V gene has CDR1 SGHNT and CDR2 YYREEE (reference sequence). The ends were cut back, 1 base at V and 0 bases at J, with 8 bases in the middle. CDR3 coding DNA: TGTGCCAGCAGCTTGTCAGGGAGCTCCTACGAGCAGTACTTC. Translation: CASSLSGSSYEQYF. The whole variable domain, filled in from reference TRBV5-4 and TRBJ2-7, reads ETGVTQSPTHLIKTRGQQVTLRCSSQSGHNTVSWYQQALGQGPQFIFQYYREEENGRGNFPPRFSGLQFPNYSSELNVNALELDDSALYLCASSLSGSSYEQYFGPGTRLTVT.

The rearrangement uses TRBV19 and TRBJ2-1, with 9 nucleotides matching TRBD2. Trimming at V came to 3 bases and at J to 6 bases, leaving 3 bases not matched to a gene. The CDR3 length is 14 residues. The germline V gene encodes CDR1 LNHDA and CDR2 SQIVND (reference sequence). CDR3 in DNA: TGTGCCAGTAGTATGCGGGAGGGGCGCAATGAGCAGTTCTTC. It translates to CASSMREGRNEQFF.

CDR3 region: CSVGGTGQPQHF. The DNA of the CDR3 is TGCAGCGTGGGGGGGACAGGTCAGCCCCAGCATTTT. This chain uses TRBV29-1 with TRBJ1-5, with 8 bases that match TRBD1. Germline V gene data show CDR1 as SQVTM and CDR2 as ANQGSEA. The CDR3 runs 12 residues. V was clipped by 6 bases and J by 6 bases; unmatched bases: 4.

CDR3 region: CASSPDRILGEQYF. CDR3 nucleotide sequence: TGCGCCAGCAGCCCGGACAGGATCCTAGGCGAGCAGTACTTC. The rearrangement uses TRBV5-1 and TRBJ2-7; the match to TRBD1 covers 7 bases. Unmatched junction bases numbered 10, after V lost 4 bases and J lost 6 bases. CDR3 size: 14 residues. The germline V gene encodes CDR1 SGHRS and CDR2 YFSETQ.

The genes are TRBV29-1 and TRBJ2-5, with 10 nucleotides matching TRBD1. The CDR3 totals 13 residues. The germline CDR1 and CDR2 sequences are SQVTM and ANQGSEA. After removal of 3 bases from V and 3 bases from J, the junction contained 1 base not matched to a gene. The CDR3 protein is CSVEDRGEETQYF. For the CDR3, the DNA is TGCAGCGTTGAGGACAGGGGGGAAGAGACCCAGTACTTC.

The chain is built from TRBV2 and TRBJ1-2; D remains unclear. The V and J ends lost 7 bases and 8 bases respectively, with 14 bases between them. The CDR3 sequence is 12 residues long. Germline V lookup: CDR1 SNHLY, CDR2 FYNNEI. In nucleotides, the CDR3 is TGTGCCAGCACCAGGACCTCCGGAGGCTACACCTTC. This encodes CASTRTSGGYTF.

The chain uses TRBV6-5 and TRBJ2-1, with 10 bases lining up with TRBD2. Trimming removed 6 bases from V and 3 bases from J; junction bases left unmatched: 5. In germline, CDR1 is MNHEY, CDR2 SVGAGI. The CDR3 is 15 amino acids. The CDR3: CASSLGLASYNEQFF. Here the CDR3 DNA reads TGTGCCAGCAGCTTGGGACTAGCGAGCTACAATGAGCAGTTCTTC.

The V gene is TRBV7-2, the J gene TRBJ1-5; TRBD1 is a possible D gene (5 bases). V was pared by 4 bases and J by 5 bases, with 12 bases between. Germline V gene sequence: CDR1 SGHTA, CDR2 FQGNSA. The CDR3 covers 14 residues. In DNA, the CDR3 is TGTGCCAGCAGCTCTAGCGGGGGGTATCAGCCCCAGCATTTT. This translates into CASSSSGGYQPQHF.

The rearrangement links TRBV18 to TRBJ1-1; a possible D gene is TRBD1 (5 bases). V lost 1 base to trimming and J lost 3 bases, with 9 bases between them. The CDR3 is 14 amino acids. Germline-derived CDR1 and CDR2 are KGHSH and LQKENI. In DNA form, the CDR3 reads TGTGCCAGCTCACCACGACAGTGGGACACTGAAGCTTTCTTT. Translation: CASSPRQWDTEAFF.

This chain links TRBV18 with TRBJ2-7; no definite D call. This CDR3 is built from 12 residues. Germline CDR1 KGHSH, CDR2 LQKENI. Deletions cut 6 bases from V and 2 bases from J, with 8 bases between. The CDR3 reads CASSSDTYEQYF. The CDR3 bases are TGTGCCAGCTCCTCCGACACCTACGAGCAGTACTTC.

The chain joins TRBV5-6 to TRBJ2-5; TRBD2 is a possible D gene (5 bases). The better agreement between TRBJ2-7 and the DNA end casts doubt on the J call. The CDR3 is made up of 15 amino acids. Germline V gene sequence: CDR1 SGHDT, CDR2 YYEEEE. In DNA, the CDR3 is TGTGCCAGCAGGAAGTTAGCGTCCGTCTACTACGAGCAGTACTTC. It codes for CASRKLASVYYEQYF.

The chain recombines TRBV7-9 with TRBJ1-5; TRBD1 matches 8 bases. Germline-derived CDR1 and CDR2 are SEHNR and FQNEAQ (reference sequence). This CDR3 contains 12 residues. Trimming took 4 bases from V and 13 from J; bases not matched to a gene: 6. CDR3 nucleotide sequence: TGTGCCAGCAGCTCCCAGGGGGCCGCACAGCATTTT. It translates to CASSSQGAAQHF.

About this clone: The sample has other DNA sequences that encode this CDR3 too. V gene TRBV9 combines with J gene TRBJ2-6, with D uncertain. From germline, CDR1 is SGDLS and CDR2 YYNGEE. Trimming pared 0 bases from V and 4 bases from J, leaving 8 bases between. This CDR3 spans 15 amino acids. CDR3 residues: CASSVVGSGANVLTF. Here the CDR3 DNA reads TGTGCCAGCAGCGTAGTGGGGTCCGGGGCCAACGTCCTGACTTTC.

This clone appeared a single time. The genes are TRBV15 and TRBJ1-1; 7 nucleotides match TRBD1. The germline CDR1 and CDR2 sequences are LNHNV and YYDKDF (reference sequence). This CDR3 has 16 amino acids. Germline trimming cut 0 bases from V and 5 bases from J; bases unmatched to any gene: 9. As DNA, the CDR3 is TGTGCCACCAGCAGAGACCCACACAGGGGAAAAACTGAAGCTTTCTTT. It encodes CATSRDPHRGKTEAFF.

V gene TRBV9 combines with J gene TRBJ1-1, with a possible D match to TRBD1 (5 bases). CDR1 SGDLS and CDR2 YYNGEE come from the germline V gene. The CDR3 has 15 amino acids. The V gene lost 0 bases and the J gene lost 3 bases, with 12 bases spanning the gap. CDR3 amino acids: CASSVVAGLDTEAFF. Written as DNA, the CDR3 is TGTGCCAGCAGCGTAGTAGCAGGGTTGGACACTGAAGCTTTCTTT.

The V and J genes are TRBV7-2 and TRBJ2-3; 9 nucleotides align to TRBD2. With 5 bases clipped from V and 0 bases from J, the junction kept 6 bases outside the gene matches. The V gene's germline CDR1 is SGHTA and CDR2 FQGNSA. The length of the CDR3 is 16 residues. Here the CDR3 DNA reads TGTGCCAGCAGCCCCGGTAGCGGGGGTAGCACAGATACGCAGTATTTT. This gives the protein CASSPGSGGSTDTQYF.

The chain combines TRBV9 with TRBJ2-7, with D perhaps matching TRBD2 (5 bases). Trimming took off 0 bases at V and 5 bases at J, with 9 bases between the two ends. This CDR3 region has 13 residues. Germline CDR1 SGDLS, CDR2 YYNGEE. The CDR3 is CASSVGPGDEQYF. The CDR3 DNA sequence: TGTGCCAGCAGCGTAGGGCCCGGGGACGAGCAGTACTTC. Filled out from reference TRBV9 and TRBJ2-7, the complete variable domain reads DSGVTQTPKHLITATGQRVTLRCSPRSGDLSVYWYQQSLDQGLQFLIQYYNGEERAKGNILERFSAQQFPDLHSELNLSSLELGDSALYFCASSVGPGDEQYFGPGTRLTVT.